The next 21 T cell receptor beta chains were all read from a single sample in a study of blood T cell repertoires in COVID-19. The repertoire was sequenced with immunoSEQ multiplex PCR; TCRdb's copy has only in-frame clones and lacks some. Among a few hundred thousand clones listed, just under 90% were seen once. The source material was PBMCs or T cells enriched from blood (not recorded which). These receptors were collected from a woman aged 50 to 65 who had been exposed to COVID-19.

With regard to this clone: Other DNA sequences in this specimen translate into the identical CDR3. The V call is TRBV19, the J call TRBJ2-5; D is perhaps TRBD1 (6 bases). CDR1 LNHDA and CDR2 SQIVND come from the germline V gene (reference sequence). V lost 4 bases, J lost 2 bases, and 11 bases lay in between. The CDR3 totals 14 residues. The CDR3 DNA follows: TGTGCCAGTAGTAGGCCAGGGGTACAAGAGACCCAGTACTTC. It codes for CASSRPGVQETQYF.

The V call is TRBV5-1, the J call TRBJ2-2; TRBD1 aligns across 7 bases. This CDR3 region has 14 residues. Germline V gives CDR1 SGHRS, CDR2 YFSETQ. J was trimmed by 3 bases and V by 4 bases; bases with no gene match: 3. CDR3 DNA sequence: TGCGCCAGCAGCCTAGGACAGGACACCGGGGAGCTGTTTTTT. Its protein is CASSLGQDTGELFF.

The chain is built from TRBV15 and TRBJ2-7; D may be TRBD2 (5 bases). CDR1 LNHNV and CDR2 YYDKDF come from the germline V gene (reference sequence). The germline V and J ends were trimmed by 5 bases and 5 bases, with 19 bases remaining between them. This CDR3 contains 15 residues. CDR3 in amino acids: CATSSRRGDGNEQYF. CDR3 coding DNA: TGTGCCACCAGCTCACGACGGGGAGACGGGAACGAGCAGTACTTC.

V is TRBV6-5 and J is TRBJ2-1, with D possibly matching TRBD1 (5 bases). The CDR3 is made up of 15 amino acids. The V gene lost 2 bases and the J gene lost 6 bases, with 14 bases spanning the gap. Germline V gene data show CDR1 as MNHEY and CDR2 as SVGAGI. The CDR3 loop reads CASSYGLLGVNEQFF. The DNA of the CDR3 is TGTGCCAGCAGTTACGGATTGCTAGGGGTCAATGAGCAGTTCTTC.

The chain couples TRBV6-9 to TRBJ1-1; D gene unclear. There are 14 residues in the CDR3. With 2 bases removed from V and 0 bases from J, the gap between germline ends came to 7 bases. Germline CDR1 MNHGY, CDR2 SVAAGI. CDR3 coding DNA: TGTGCCAGCAGTTATGCAGAGGTGAACACTGAAGCTTTCTTT. It specifies CASSYAEVNTEAFF.

This chain connects TRBV3-1 (or the pseudogene TRBV3-2) to TRBJ1-6; 7 bases align to TRBD1. Germline lookup yields CDR1 LGHDT and CDR2 YNNKEL (reference sequence). The CDR3 covers 14 residues. The junction had 0 bases not matched to a gene; V was cut back by 2 bases and J by 5 bases. DNA for the CDR3: TGTGCCAGCAGCCAAACAGGGGATAATTCACCCCTCCACTTT. This translates into CASSQTGDNSPLHF.

This clone was seen once. The V gene is TRBV4-1, the J gene TRBJ2-1, with 8 bases fitting TRBD2. This CDR3 is built from 16 residues. V lost 0 bases, J lost 6 bases, and 7 bases stayed unmatched. Germline lookup yields CDR1 MGHRA and CDR2 YSYEKL. The DNA for the CDR3 is TGCGCCAGCAGCCAAGATTGGGCTCGGGGGGGCAATGAGCAGTTCTTC. This gives the protein CASSQDWARGGNEQFF.

The chain combines TRBV5-4 with TRBJ1-4; 7 bases map to TRBD1. The CDR3 has 14 amino acids. Trimming removed 2 bases from V and 5 bases from J; junction bases left unmatched: 3. Per germline, CDR1 SGHNT and CDR2 YYREEE (reference sequence). CDR3 DNA sequence: TGTGCCAGCAGCTTTCAGGGGGGAAATGAAAAACTGTTTTTT. Amino acid sequence: CASSFQGGNEKLFF.

This clone was recorded once. V and J are TRBV5-1 and TRBJ1-6; a weak D match, TRBD1 (6 bases). The germline gives CDR1 SGHRS, CDR2 YFSETQ. V shed 4 bases and J shed 6 bases, with 14 bases lying between them. CDR3 length: 15 amino acids. The CDR3 protein is CASSPSGEANSPLHF. The CDR3 nucleotides read TGCGCCAGCAGCCCCTCAGGGGAAGCTAATTCACCCCTCCACTTT.

In its sample, this clone was seen once. In DNA, the CDR3 is TGTGCCAGCAGCCCCGGGACAAACACCGGGGAGCTGTTTTTT. As protein: CASSPGTNTGELFF. The gene calls are TRBV7-2 and TRBJ2-2; D may be TRBD1 (6 bases). Germline V CDR1 and CDR2: SGHTA, FQGNSA. V was clipped by 5 bases and J by 2 bases, with 9 bases between them. CDR3 size: 14 residues.

The V call is TRBV5-4, the J call TRBJ1-1; TRBD1 might be the D (5 bases). The CDR3 loop spans 15 amino acids. Trimming shortened V by 1 base and J by 1 base, and 11 bases separated the two germline ends. The germline CDR1 and CDR2 sequences are SGHNT and YYREEE (reference sequence). CDR3 in amino acids: CASSLTFGANTEAFF. The CDR3 nucleotides read TGTGCCAGCAGCTTGACTTTTGGGGCGAACACTGAAGCTTTCTTT.

The chain combines TRBV19 with TRBJ1-4, with 7 bases matching TRBD1. Germline lookup yields CDR1 LNHDA and CDR2 SQIVND (reference sequence). V was clipped by 7 bases and J by 8 bases; unmatched bases: 13. This CDR3 comprises 15 residues. The CDR3 is CASTGPTGPNEKLFF. In nucleotides, the CDR3 is TGTGCCAGTACCGGACCGACAGGGCCAAACGAAAAACTGTTTTTT. The variable domain in full, completed from reference TRBV19 and TRBJ1-4, reads DGGITQSPKYLFRKEGQNVTLSCEQNLNHDAMYWYRQDPGQGLRLIYYSQIVNDFQKGDIAEGYSVSREKKESFPLTVTSAQKNPTAFYLCASTGPTGPNEKLFFGSGTQLSVL.

This clone was detected once. The chain couples TRBV9 to TRBJ2-1; 12 bases are a match to TRBD2. In germline, CDR1 is SGDLS, CDR2 YYNGEE. The junction had 6 bases not matched to a gene; V was cut back by 3 bases and J by 8 bases. The CDR3 consists of 15 residues. Here the CDR3 reads CASSAGLAGIYEQFF. CDR3 bases: TGTGCCAGCAGCGCCGGACTAGCGGGGATCTATGAGCAGTTCTTC.

This clone appeared a few times. One end of the junction is discordant with germline, which a read error may explain. V usage is TRBV2 and J usage is TRBJ1-2, with TRBD1 matching over 8 bases. CDR3 length: 15 amino acids. Germline CDR1 reads SNHLY; CDR2 reads FYNNEI. CDR3 protein: CASREDRTGRGGYTF. Written as DNA, the CDR3 is TGTGCCAGCAGGGAAGACAGGACAGGGAGAGGTGGCTACACCTTC.

The chain couples TRBV25-1 to TRBJ1-6; 7 bases are shared with TRBD1. V trimming: 8 bases; J trimming: 12 bases; junction bases outside the gene matches: 13. The CDR3 length is 14 residues. From germline, CDR1 is MGHDK and CDR2 SYGVNS. CDR3 DNA: TGTGCCAGCGGGGAGACAGGGTCCAATCTACCCCTCCACTTT. It translates to CASGETGSNLPLHF.

The V and J genes are TRBV5-4 and TRBJ2-2; possibly TRBD2 for D (6 bases). The germline gives CDR1 SGHNT, CDR2 YYREEE (reference sequence). Deletions cut 1 base from V and 0 bases from J, with 22 bases between. The CDR3 runs to 20 residues. The chain's CDR3 is CASSLLRVRASATNTGELFF. In DNA, the CDR3 is TGTGCCAGCAGCTTGTTGAGGGTTCGGGCTAGCGCTACGAACACCGGGGAGCTGTTTTTT.

The gene calls are TRBV29-1 and TRBJ2-1, with D possibly TRBD2 on 6 matching bases. Trimming pared 6 bases from V and 2 bases from J, leaving 23 bases between. From germline, CDR1 is SQVTM and CDR2 ANQGSEA. The CDR3 extends over 17 amino acids. The DNA for the CDR3 is TGCAGCGTCGTGGGACTCCCCAAGTCCTCGCCCTACAATGAGCAGTTCTTC. It encodes CSVVGLPKSSPYNEQFF.

CDR3 sequence: CASSMGPRAGSDTQYF. Written as DNA, the CDR3 is TGTGCCAGTAGTATGGGACCTCGGGCGGGGTCAGATACGCAGTATTTT. The chain recombines TRBV19 with TRBJ2-3, with D tentatively TRBD2 (6 bases). This CDR3 region has 16 residues. Germline V gene lookup returns CDR1 LNHDA and CDR2 SQIVND (reference sequence). V dropped 3 bases and J dropped 4 bases, with 17 bases sitting between them.

The V call is TRBV7-2, the J call TRBJ2-2, with 11 bases aligning to TRBD1. J gave up 6 bases and V 5 bases, and 17 bases lay outside the gene matches. CDR1 is SGHTA, CDR2 FQGNSA, per germline. CDR3 length: 19 amino acids. The CDR3 loop reads CASSPPRTGGGKFPGELFF. CDR3 bases: TGTGCCAGCAGCCCTCCCCGGACAGGGGGCGGAAAGTTCCCCGGGGAGCTGTTTTTT.

The chain carries TRBV14 and TRBJ1-2; tentative D call: TRBD1 (6 bases). With 3 bases removed from V and 10 bases from J, the gap between germline ends came to 15 bases. The CDR3 length is 13 residues. Germline CDR1 is SGHDN and CDR2 is FVKESK. The CDR3 DNA reads TGTGCCAGCAGCCAGGGACAAGGTCTTTTCTACACCTTC. This codes for CASSQGQGLFYTF.

J is TRBJ1-2 and V is TRBV5-1; D is possibly TRBD1 (6 bases). Trimming took off 3 bases at V and 6 bases at J, with 21 bases between the two ends. Per the germline V gene, CDR1 is SGHRS and CDR2 is YFSETQ. The CDR3 loop spans 16 amino acids. CDR3 coding DNA: TGCGCCAGCAGCTCCGAAAATTCAGGGGATTCGGATGGCTACACCTTC. As protein: CASSSENSGDSDGYTF.